This T cell receptor (beta chain) was sequenced for a study of T cells in Graves' hyperthyroidism and ophthalmopathy. The CDR3 contains 14 residues. J lost 5 bases, V lost 6 bases, and 4 bases had no gene match. The germline CDR1 and CDR2 sequences are MDHEN and SYDVKM. This clonotype was recorded at least ten times. Template material for amplifying TCR beta CDR3 regions consisted of RNA transcripts. During a first-round RT-PCR of the TCR CDR3, the HTBI primer set was used. Via MiXCR, TCRdb re-called the multiplex PCR reads, giving one row per CDR3 protein. The sample includes under 300,000 distinct CDR3 sequences, over 12% of them seen just once. The authors obtained PBMCs from over 8 ml of fresh peripheral blood.

The material sequenced was blood. J is TRBJ2-7 and V is TRBV28, with TRBD2 matching 13 bases. The clonotype comes from a woman in her forties or fifties with Graves' hyperthyroidism that later progressed to Graves' ophthalmopathy. The CDR3 DNA reads TGTGCCAGCAGCCATGGACTAGCGGGAGACGAGCAGTACTTC. Translating it yields CASSHGLAGDEQYF. The variable domain in full, completed from reference TRBV28 and TRBJ2-7, reads DVKVTQSSRYLVKRTGEKVFLECVQDMDHENMFWYRQDPGLGLRLIYFSYDVKMKEKGDIPEGYSVSREKKERFSLILESASTNQTSMYLCASSHGLAGDEQYFGPGTRLTVT.